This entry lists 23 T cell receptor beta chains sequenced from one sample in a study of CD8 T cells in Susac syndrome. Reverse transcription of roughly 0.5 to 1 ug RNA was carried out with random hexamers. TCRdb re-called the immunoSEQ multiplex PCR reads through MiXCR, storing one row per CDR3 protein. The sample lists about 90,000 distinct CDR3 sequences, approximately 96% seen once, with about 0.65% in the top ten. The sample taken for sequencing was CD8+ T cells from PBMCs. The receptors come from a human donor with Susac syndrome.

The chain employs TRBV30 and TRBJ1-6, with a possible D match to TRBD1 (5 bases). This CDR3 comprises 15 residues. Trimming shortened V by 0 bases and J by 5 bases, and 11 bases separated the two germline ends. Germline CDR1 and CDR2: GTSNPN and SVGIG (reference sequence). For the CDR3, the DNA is TGTGCCTGGAGTGTAATGGGGGGTAATAATTCACCCCTCCACTTT. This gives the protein CAWSVMGGNNSPLHF.

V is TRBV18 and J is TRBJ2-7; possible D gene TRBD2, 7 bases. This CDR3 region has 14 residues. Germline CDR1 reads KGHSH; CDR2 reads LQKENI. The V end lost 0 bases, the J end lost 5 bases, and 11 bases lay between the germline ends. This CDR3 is CASSPPRGGDEQYF. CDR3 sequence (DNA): TGTGCCAGCTCACCACCGAGGGGGGGCGACGAGCAGTACTTC.

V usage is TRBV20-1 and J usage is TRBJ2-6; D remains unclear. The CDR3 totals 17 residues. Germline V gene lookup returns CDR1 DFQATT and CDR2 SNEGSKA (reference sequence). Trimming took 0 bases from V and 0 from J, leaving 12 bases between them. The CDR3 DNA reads TGCAGTGCTAGAGATTTTAGTTGGGGCTCTGGGGCCAACGTCCTGACTTTC. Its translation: CSARDFSWGSGANVLTF.

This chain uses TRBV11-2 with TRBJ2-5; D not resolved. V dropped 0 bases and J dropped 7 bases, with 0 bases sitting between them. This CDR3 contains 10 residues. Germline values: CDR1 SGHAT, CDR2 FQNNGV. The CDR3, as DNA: TGTGCCAGCAGCTTAGAGACCCAGTACTTC. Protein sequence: CASSLETQYF.

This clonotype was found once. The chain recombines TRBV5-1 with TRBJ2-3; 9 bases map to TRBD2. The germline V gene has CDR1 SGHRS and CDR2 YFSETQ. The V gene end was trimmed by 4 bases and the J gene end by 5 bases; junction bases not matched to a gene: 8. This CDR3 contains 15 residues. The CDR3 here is CASSPAGGPGDTQYF. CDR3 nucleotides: TGCGCCAGCAGCCCCGCGGGGGGGCCTGGAGATACGCAGTATTTT.

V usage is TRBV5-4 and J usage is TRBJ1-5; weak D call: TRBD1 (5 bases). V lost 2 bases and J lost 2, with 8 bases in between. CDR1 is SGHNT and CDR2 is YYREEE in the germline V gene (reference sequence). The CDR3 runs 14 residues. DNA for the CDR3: TGTGCCAGCAGCTTACGAGGGGGCAATCAGCCCCAGCATTTT. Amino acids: CASSLRGGNQPQHF.

CDR3 nucleotides: TGTGCCAGCAAACCTTACGGCGGTTACTATGGCTACACCTTC. Amino acids: CASKPYGGYYGYTF. The rearrangement links TRBV6-5 to TRBJ1-2; D not certain. CDR3 length equals 14 residues. From germline, CDR1 is MNHEY and CDR2 SVGAGI. Trimming took 7 bases from V and 3 from J, leaving 15 bases between them.

CDR3 bases: TGTGCCAGCAGCCCCGGAGGGGGGCAGCCCCAGCATTTT. Its protein is CASSPGGGQPQHF. The genes are TRBV14 and TRBJ1-5, with D possibly being TRBD1 (6 bases). CDR1 and CDR2 from the germline V gene are SGHDN and FVKESK. Trimming took 4 bases from V and 7 from J, leaving 11 bases between them. The CDR3 totals 13 residues.

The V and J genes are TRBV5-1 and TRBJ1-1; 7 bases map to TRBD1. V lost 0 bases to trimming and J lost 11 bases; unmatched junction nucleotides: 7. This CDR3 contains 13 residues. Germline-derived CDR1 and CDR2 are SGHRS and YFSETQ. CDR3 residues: CASSLEGGLGAFF. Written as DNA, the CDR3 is TGCGCCAGCAGCTTGGAAGGGGGCCTGGGTGCTTTCTTT.

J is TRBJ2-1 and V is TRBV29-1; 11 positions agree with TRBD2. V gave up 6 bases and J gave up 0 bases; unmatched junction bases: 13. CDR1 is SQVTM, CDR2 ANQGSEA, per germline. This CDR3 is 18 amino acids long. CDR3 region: CSVRGLAVLESSYNEQFF. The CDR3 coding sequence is TGCAGCGTCAGGGGACTAGCGGTCCTAGAAAGCTCCTACAATGAGCAGTTCTTC.

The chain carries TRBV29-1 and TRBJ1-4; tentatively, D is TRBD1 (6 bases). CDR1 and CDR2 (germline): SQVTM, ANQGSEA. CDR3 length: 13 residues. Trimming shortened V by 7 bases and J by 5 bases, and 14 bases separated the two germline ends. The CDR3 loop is CSAKDRGNEKLFF. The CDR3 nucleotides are TGCAGCGCAAAGGACAGAGGAAATGAAAAACTGTTTTTT. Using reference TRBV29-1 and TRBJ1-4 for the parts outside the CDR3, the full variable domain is SAVISQKPSRDICQRGTSLTIQCQVDSQVTMMFWYRQQPGQSLTLIATANQGSEATYESGFVIDKFPISRPNLTFSTLTVSNMSPEDSSIYLCSAKDRGNEKLFFGSGTQLSVL.

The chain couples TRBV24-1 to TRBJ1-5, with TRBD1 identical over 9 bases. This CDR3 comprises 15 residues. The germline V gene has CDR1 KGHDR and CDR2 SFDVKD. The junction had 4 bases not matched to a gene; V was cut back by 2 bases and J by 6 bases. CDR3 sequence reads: CATSDSQGAPQPQHF. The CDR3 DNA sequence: TGTGCCACCAGTGATTCACAGGGGGCACCTCAGCCCCAGCATTTT.

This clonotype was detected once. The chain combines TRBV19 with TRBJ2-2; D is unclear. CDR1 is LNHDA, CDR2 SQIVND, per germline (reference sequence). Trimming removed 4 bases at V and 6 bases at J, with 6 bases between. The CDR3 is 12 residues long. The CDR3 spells CASSTRAGELFF. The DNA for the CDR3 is TGTGCCAGTAGTACCCGGGCCGGGGAGCTGTTTTTT.

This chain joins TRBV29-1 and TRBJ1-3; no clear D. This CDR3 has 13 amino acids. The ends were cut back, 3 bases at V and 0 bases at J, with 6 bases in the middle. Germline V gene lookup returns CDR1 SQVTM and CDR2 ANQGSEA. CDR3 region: CSVEADSGNTIYF. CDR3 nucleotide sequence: TGCAGCGTTGAGGCAGACTCTGGAAACACCATATATTTT.

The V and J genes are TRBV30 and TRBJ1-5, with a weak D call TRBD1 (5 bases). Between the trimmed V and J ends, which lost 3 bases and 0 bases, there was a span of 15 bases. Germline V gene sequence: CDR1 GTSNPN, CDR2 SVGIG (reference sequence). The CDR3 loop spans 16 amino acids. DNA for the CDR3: TGTGCCTGGAGCGGCATTGGGACTTATAGCAATCAGCCCCAGCATTTT. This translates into CAWSGIGTYSNQPQHF.

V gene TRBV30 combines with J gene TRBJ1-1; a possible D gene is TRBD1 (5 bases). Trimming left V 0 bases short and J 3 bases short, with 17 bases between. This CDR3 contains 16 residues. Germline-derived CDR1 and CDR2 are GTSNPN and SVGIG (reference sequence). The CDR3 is CAWSVQGLARYTEAFF. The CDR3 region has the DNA TGTGCCTGGAGTGTTCAGGGTTTGGCGAGATACACTGAAGCTTTCTTT.

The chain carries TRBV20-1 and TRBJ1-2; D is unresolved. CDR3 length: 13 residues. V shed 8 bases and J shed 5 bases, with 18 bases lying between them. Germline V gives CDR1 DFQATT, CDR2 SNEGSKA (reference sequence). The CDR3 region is CSISPGGRYGYTF. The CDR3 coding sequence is TGCAGTATCAGTCCCGGAGGGCGGTATGGCTACACCTTC.

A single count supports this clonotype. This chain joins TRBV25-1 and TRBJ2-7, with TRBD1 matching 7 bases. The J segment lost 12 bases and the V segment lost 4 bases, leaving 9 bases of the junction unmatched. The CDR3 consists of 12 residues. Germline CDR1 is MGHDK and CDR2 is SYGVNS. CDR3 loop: CASSGRQGLLYF. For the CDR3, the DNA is TGTGCCAGCAGTGGTCGACAGGGTTTGCTGTACTTC.

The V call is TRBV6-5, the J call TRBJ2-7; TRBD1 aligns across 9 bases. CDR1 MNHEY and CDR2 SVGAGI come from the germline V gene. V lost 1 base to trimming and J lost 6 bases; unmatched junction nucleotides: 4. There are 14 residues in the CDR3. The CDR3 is CASSYLPGQGEQYF. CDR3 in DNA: TGTGCCAGCAGTTACTTGCCGGGACAGGGCGAGCAGTACTTC.

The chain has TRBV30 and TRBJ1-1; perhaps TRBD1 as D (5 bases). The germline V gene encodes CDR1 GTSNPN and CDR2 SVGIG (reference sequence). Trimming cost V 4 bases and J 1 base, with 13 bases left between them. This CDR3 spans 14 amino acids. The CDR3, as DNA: TGTGCCTGGACCATTCGGCAGGGGAACACTGAAGCTTTCTTT. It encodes CAWTIRQGNTEAFF.

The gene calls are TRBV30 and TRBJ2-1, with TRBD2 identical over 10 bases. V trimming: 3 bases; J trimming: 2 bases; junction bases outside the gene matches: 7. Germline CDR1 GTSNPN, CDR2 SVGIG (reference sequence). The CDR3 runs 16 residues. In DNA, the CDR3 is TGTGCCTGGAGCGGCCAGCGGGGGGGCCCCTACAATGAGCAGTTCTTC. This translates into CAWSGQRGGPYNEQFF.

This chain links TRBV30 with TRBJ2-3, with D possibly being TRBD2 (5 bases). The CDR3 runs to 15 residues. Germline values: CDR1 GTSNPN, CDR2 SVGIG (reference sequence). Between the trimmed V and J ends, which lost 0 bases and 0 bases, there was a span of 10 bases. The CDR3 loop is CAWSVDTRSTDTQYF. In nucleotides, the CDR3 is TGTGCCTGGAGTGTAGATACTAGGAGCACAGATACGCAGTATTTT.

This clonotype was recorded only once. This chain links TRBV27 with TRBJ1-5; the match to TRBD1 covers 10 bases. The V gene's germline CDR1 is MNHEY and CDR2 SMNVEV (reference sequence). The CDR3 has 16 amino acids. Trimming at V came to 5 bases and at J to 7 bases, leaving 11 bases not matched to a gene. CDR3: CASSPSEGDRGQPQHF. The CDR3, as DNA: TGTGCCAGCAGTCCCTCGGAGGGGGACAGGGGACAGCCCCAGCATTTT.